The rows below give T cell receptor beta chains drawn from one sample of a study of CD8 T cells in Susac syndrome. TCRdb fed the immunoSEQ multiplex PCR reads into MiXCR, producing one record per CDR3 protein. The sample yields more than 100,000 distinct CDR3 sequences, 85% to 95% seen once. Input material: CD8+ T cells from PBMCs. Every receptor here comes from a human donor with Susac syndrome. CDR3s include the opening cysteine and the closing phenylalanine or tryptophan. Fields, in order: J gene, V gene, D gene, clone size, CDR3 DNA, CDR3 protein. D genes are given only for firm matches. Only some rows state a clone size, as once, few, many or a class for expanded clones.

TRBJ1-2 | TRBV27 | TRBD1 | NA | TGTGCCAGCAGCCGGACAGGGGACTATGGCTACACCTTC | CASSRTGDYGYTF
TRBJ2-7 | TRBV7-9 | NA | NA | TGTGCCAGCGGGGATTTAGAGCAGTACTTC | CASGDLEQYF
TRBJ1-6 | TRBV12-3/TRBV12-4 | NA | NA | TGTGCCAGCAGTTTAATGTACCCGGATTCCAGTAATTCACCCCTCCACTTT | CASSLMYPDSSNSPLHF
TRBJ2-7 | TRBV29-1 | NA | once | TGCAGCGTTGGATCGGGGGCCGAGCAGTACTTC | CSVGSGAEQYF
TRBJ2-1 | TRBV9 | TRBD1 | NA | TGTGCCAGCAGCGTAGGCGCCGGGACAGGGGTCCATGAGCAGTTCTTC | CASSVGAGTGVHEQFF
TRBJ2-7 | TRBV7-2 | TRBD2 | NA | TGTGCCAGCAGCTCGTCTCCTAGCGGGGGCAGCTTCTTCGAGCAGTACTTC | CASSSSPSGGSFFEQYF
TRBJ1-2 | TRBV29-1 | NA | NA | TGCAGCGTTGACAACAGGGACTATGGCTACACCTTC | CSVDNRDYGYTF
TRBJ2-4 | TRBV25-1 | NA | NA | TGTGCCAGCAGTGAATATGAAGGAGCATTAGCCAAAAACATTCAGTACTTC | CASSEYEGALAKNIQYF
TRBJ1-6 | TRBV5-4 | NA | NA | TGTGCCAGCAGCCCACAGGGATCACCCCTCCACTTT | CASSPQGSPLHF
TRBJ1-5 | TRBV20-1 | NA | NA | TGCAGTGCTTCAGATAGCAATCAGCCCCAGCATTTT | CSASDSNQPQHF
TRBJ1-4 | TRBV19 | NA | NA | TGTGCCAGTAGCCGGCATGAAAAACTGTTTTTT | CASSRHEKLFF
TRBJ2-3 | TRBV5-8 | NA | NA | TGTGCCAGCAGCTTGGGTGGACTTTGGGCAGATACGCAGTATTTT | CASSLGGLWADTQYF
TRBJ1-5 | TRBV4-1 | NA | NA | TGCGCCAGCAGCCAAGCCTCGGACCCCCGGGGTCAGCCCCAGCATTTT | CASSQASDPRGQPQHF
TRBJ1-1 | TRBV9 | NA | NA | TGTGCCAGCAGCGTAGAAGGGGTTGGGACTGAAGCTTTCTTT | CASSVEGVGTEAFF
TRBJ2-7 | TRBV6-2/TRBV6-3 | NA | NA | TGTGCCAGCAGTTTCGACGGAACCTACGAGCAGTACTTC | CASSFDGTYEQYF
TRBJ2-1 | TRBV15 | NA | once | TGTGCCACCAGCAGAGGGACTGTTTCCTACAATGAGCAGTTCTTC | CATSRGTVSYNEQFF
TRBJ1-1 | TRBV12-3/TRBV12-4 | TRBD1 | NA | TGTGCCAGCAGTACGCAGGACAGGGCCGGGGCTGAAGCTTTCTTT | CASSTQDRAGAEAFF
TRBJ2-2 | TRBV27 | NA | once | TGTGCCAGCGCTAGGACACTTAACACCGGGGAGCTGTTTTTT | CASARTLNTGELFF
TRBJ2-7 | TRBV11-2 | NA | NA | TGTGCCAGCAGCCTCGAGACCACCTACGAGCAGTACTTC | CASSLETTYEQYF
TRBJ1-6 | TRBV25-1 | NA | NA | TGTGCCAGCAGTGGGCGACGGGGGGAGAGATCACCCCTCCACTTT | CASSGRRGERSPLHF
TRBJ2-7 | TRBV7-8 | TRBD1 | NA | TGTGCCAGCAGCTTGACAGGGGGCTTGTACGAGCAGTACTTC | CASSLTGGLYEQYF
TRBJ1-3 | TRBV7-6 | NA | NA | TGTGCCAGCAGCTTAGGGCAGCCACCTGGAAACACCATATATTTT | CASSLGQPPGNTIYF
TRBJ2-3 | TRBV15 | NA | NA | TGTGCCACCAGCACCCTGGACAGCCCGTTCGGCACAGATACGCAGTATTTT | CATSTLDSPFGTDTQYF
TRBJ2-2 | TRBV9 | TRBD1 | NA | TGTGCCAGCAGCGTAGGTCTCCCTGGACAGGGTTGGGCCGGGGAGCTGTTTTTT | CASSVGLPGQGWAGELFF
TRBJ2-1 | TRBV5-6 | NA | NA | TGTGCCAGCAGCCCCCAGGGTCTTGGGCAGTTCTTC | CASSPQGLGQFF
TRBJ2-1 | TRBV3-1 | NA | NA | TGTGCCAGCAGCCAGGGCCTAGCGATACGTGTGGGGCAGTTCTTC | CASSQGLAIRVGQFF
TRBJ2-3 | TRBV11-2 | TRBD2 | NA | TGTGCCAGCAGCTTAGTGATCGGGGGGATCACAGATACGCAGTATTTT | CASSLVIGGITDTQYF
TRBJ1-6 | TRBV7-2 | TRBD1 | NA | TGTGCCAGCAGCTCCGGGACAGGGTATTCACCCCTCCACTTT | CASSSGTGYSPLHF
TRBJ2-7 | TRBV13 | TRBD1 | NA | TGTGCCAGCAGCCAATCCGGGACAGGGGGCTTGAACGAGCAGTACTTC | CASSQSGTGGLNEQYF
TRBJ2-6 | TRBV6-5 | NA | NA | TGTGCCAGCAGTTACTCGACAGTCCCAAGCTCTGGGGCCAACGTCCTGACTTTC | CASSYSTVPSSGANVLTF
TRBJ1-6 | TRBV27 | NA | NA | TGTGCCAGCAGTTTATCAGGGTCCTATTCACCCCTCCACTTT | CASSLSGSYSPLHF
TRBJ2-3 | TRBV3-1 | NA | NA | TGTGCCAGCAGCCAAGAAGGGGGTTTCGGCACAGATACGCAGTATTTT | CASSQEGGFGTDTQYF
TRBJ2-4 | TRBV10-2 | NA | NA | TGCGCCAGCAGTGGCACAGGCCTCCTTGTCGACATTCAGTACTTC | CASSGTGLLVDIQYF
TRBJ1-2 | TRBV18 | NA | NA | TGTGCCAGCTCACCACAGGCCAGGCCTGACTATGGCTACACCTTC | CASSPQARPDYGYTF
TRBJ1-2 | TRBV19 | NA | NA | TGTGCCAGTAGTCACAGCCTATGGTATGGCTACACCTTC | CASSHSLWYGYTF
TRBJ1-1 | TRBV29-1 | NA | NA | TGCAGCGTTGAAGGTTACCGCACTGAAGCTTTCTTT | CSVEGYRTEAFF
TRBJ2-3 | TRBV15 | TRBD2 | once | TGTGCCACCAGCAGGCTAGCGGGGCCAGATACGCAGTATTTT | CATSRLAGPDTQYF
TRBJ2-7 | TRBV29-1 | TRBD2 | few | TGCAGCGTTGAATCCGGGACTAGCGGCTCCTACGAGCAGTACTTC | CSVESGTSGSYEQYF
TRBJ1-2 | TRBV15 | TRBD1 | NA | TGTGCCACCAGCGGTCGACAGGGGGCTAACTATGGCTACACCTTC | CATSGRQGANYGYTF
TRBJ1-1 | TRBV6-6 | NA | NA | TGTGCCAGCAGCGTTCCTGGGACTGGCACTGAAGCTTTCTTT | CASSVPGTGTEAFF
TRBJ2-4 | TRBV5-6 | NA | NA | TGTGCCAGCAGCTTGGGGGGAAACATTCAGTACTTC | CASSLGGNIQYF
TRBJ1-6 | TRBV4-1 | NA | NA | TGCGCCAGCAGCCTAACCGCGCCCATGCCCGCGGATGTAAATTCACCCCTCCACTTT | CASSLTAPMPADVNSPLHF
TRBJ2-7 | TRBV27 | TRBD1 | NA | TGTGCCAGCAGTCAGGACAGGATTTCCTACGAGCAGTACTTC | CASSQDRISYEQYF
TRBJ2-2 | TRBV4-1 | NA | NA | TGCGCCAGCAGCCCCCAGGGGTCCGGGGAGCTGTTTTTT | CASSPQGSGELFF
TRBJ2-7 | TRBV20-1 | TRBD1 | NA | TGCAGTGCTAGAGATTTTGGACAGGACTCCTACGAGCAGTACTTC | CSARDFGQDSYEQYF
TRBJ1-2 | TRBV30 | NA | NA | TGTGCCTGGAAGGACCGGGAGAGGAACTATGGCTACACCTTC | CAWKDRERNYGYTF